The 31 T cell receptor beta chains below all came from one sample that was sequenced in a study of T cell responses to AZD1222 COVID-19 vaccine. Clones were sequenced by immunoSEQ multiplex PCR, and TCRdb holds only the in-frame ones, with some missing. The sample shows roughly 70,000 clones, about nine tenths of them seen only once. The source was peripheral blood, collected on day 0 of AZD1222 vaccination. Every receptor here comes from an adult in good health.

In its sample, this clone was seen once. The chain has TRBV19 and TRBJ2-3, with no clear D. Germline CDR1 reads LNHDA; CDR2 reads SQIVND (reference sequence). The V gene lost 4 bases and the J gene lost 6 bases, with 20 bases spanning the gap. There are 16 residues in the CDR3. CDR3 in DNA: TGTGCCAGTAGTACCTCTGGGGATCTCAATTGGGATACGCAGTATTTT. Its protein is CASSTSGDLNWDTQYF.

CDR3 DNA: TGTGCCAGCAGCGTAGGAGGGGGCGCCCTGGGTGCTGAAGCTTTCTTT. This codes for CASSVGGGALGAEAFF. This sequence joins TRBV9 and TRBJ1-1, with 7 bases aligning to TRBD1. Germline V gene sequence: CDR1 SGDLS, CDR2 YYNGEE. The CDR3 is made up of 16 amino acids. The J segment lost 6 bases and the V segment lost 0 bases, leaving 11 bases of the junction unmatched.

The chain joins TRBV6-5 to TRBJ2-1; D remains ambiguous. Between the trimmed V and J ends, which lost 8 bases and 9 bases, there was a span of 11 bases. The CDR3 has 11 residues. From germline, CDR1 is MNHEY and CDR2 SVGAGI. The CDR3 bases are TGTGCCAGCGCGGACGGCGGTGAGCAGTTCTTC. Translating it yields CASADGGEQFF.

This sequence joins TRBV28 and TRBJ1-6; 8 bases agree with TRBD1. The ends lost 1 base at V and 1 base at J; junction bases unmatched: 6. The CDR3 has 18 residues. Germline-derived CDR1 and CDR2 are MDHEN and SYDVKM. CDR3 in DNA: TGTGCCAGCAGTTTATCCCCAGGGGGCTTTTCCTATAATTCACCCCTCCACTTT. Translated, it gives CASSLSPGGFSYNSPLHF.

The chain joins TRBV9 to TRBJ1-6; D unresolved. V lost 0 bases to trimming and J lost 7 bases, with 5 bases between them. This CDR3 spans 13 amino acids. The V gene's germline CDR1 is SGDLS and CDR2 YYNGEE. The CDR3 nucleotides are TGTGCCAGCAGCGTAGATAAGAATTCACCCCTCCACTTT. It codes for CASSVDKNSPLHF.

The chain has TRBV7-2 and TRBJ1-1; possibly TRBD1 for D (6 bases). Trimming shortened V by 5 bases and J by 3 bases, and 10 bases separated the two germline ends. The length of the CDR3 is 13 residues. Germline V gene data show CDR1 as SGHTA and CDR2 as FQGNSA. The CDR3 reads CASSASGDTEAFF. Here the CDR3 DNA reads TGTGCCAGCAGCGCCTCAGGGGACACTGAAGCTTTCTTT.

CDR3 coding DNA: TGTGCCAGCAGCCTGGCTTACAGGGGGTTTTACCCGAAGATTCAGCCCCAGCATTTT. The encoded protein is CASSLAYRGFYPKIQPQHF. V gene TRBV3-1 (or the pseudogene TRBV3-2) combines with J gene TRBJ1-5; 8 bases match TRBD1. Germline loops: CDR1 LGHDT, CDR2 YNNKEL (reference sequence). Trimming took 4 bases from V and 6 from J; bases not matched to a gene: 20. The CDR3 runs 19 residues.

The chain uses TRBV5-1 and TRBJ2-5, with unresolved D. The CDR3 contains 13 residues. Trimming removed 4 bases from V and 5 bases from J, with 12 bases in between. Germline V gene lookup returns CDR1 SGHRS and CDR2 YFSETQ. This CDR3 reads CASSPWTRETQYF. The CDR3 DNA reads as TGCGCCAGCAGCCCATGGACGAGGGAGACCCAGTACTTC.

This clone has just one count. CDR3 residues: CASSLIRNTIYF. Written as DNA, the CDR3 is TGTGCCAGCAGCTTGATTCGAAACACCATATATTTT. The chain employs TRBV7-2 and TRBJ1-3; the D is unclear. This CDR3 spans 12 amino acids. Trimming removed 3 bases at V and 5 bases at J, with 5 bases between. The germline V gene encodes CDR1 SGHTA and CDR2 FQGNSA.

The chain employs TRBV4-2 and TRBJ1-5; D is unclear. Germline V gene data show CDR1 as LGHNA and CDR2 as YNFKEQ. This CDR3 has 15 residues. Between the trimmed V and J ends, which lost 2 bases and 5 bases, there was a span of 13 bases. CDR3 coding DNA: TGTGCCAGCAGCCAAATGTCGCTCCAAGATCAGCCCCAGCATTTT. It translates to CASSQMSLQDQPQHF.

This sequence joins TRBV2 and TRBJ1-1; 11 bases fit TRBD1. This CDR3 contains 14 residues. J was trimmed by 9 bases and V by 8 bases; bases with no gene match: 11. Germline V gives CDR1 SNHLY, CDR2 FYNNEI. This CDR3 reads CASFFRDRGTKAFF. The DNA of the CDR3 is TGTGCCAGCTTTTTTAGGGACAGGGGGACAAAAGCTTTCTTT.

CDR3 in amino acids: CASSLIKMAERTYNEQFF. In DNA, the CDR3 is TGCGCCAGCAGCTTGATTAAGATGGCTGAGAGGACCTACAATGAGCAGTTCTTC. The chain links TRBV5-1 to TRBJ2-1; D uncertain. In germline, CDR1 is SGHRS, CDR2 YFSETQ. V was trimmed by 1 base and J by 2 bases, leaving 19 bases between them. This CDR3 spans 18 amino acids.

This chain links TRBV7-9 with TRBJ2-1, with D perhaps being TRBD1 or TRBD2 (5 bases each). CDR3 length: 14 residues. V lost 9 bases to trimming and J lost 9 bases, with 21 bases between them. The germline gives CDR1 SEHNR, CDR2 FQNEAQ (reference sequence). CDR3 amino acids: CASLEAGTVGEQFF. The CDR3 DNA reads TGTGCCAGTCTGGAGGCAGGGACGGTGGGTGAGCAGTTCTTC.

This rearrangement joins TRBV28 to TRBJ2-7; D is possibly TRBD2 (5 bases). The CDR3 length is 15 residues. Germline CDR1 is MDHEN and CDR2 is SYDVKM. Trimming cost V 2 bases and J 0 bases, with 11 bases left between them. The CDR3 nucleotides are TGTGCCAGCAGTTTACGGGGTACCGGCTCCTACGAGCAGTACTTC. It translates to CASSLRGTGSYEQYF.

The rearrangement joins TRBV28 to TRBJ1-5; 8 bases match TRBD1. Germline V gene sequence: CDR1 MDHEN, CDR2 SYDVKM. J lost 5 bases, V lost 2 bases, and 5 bases had no gene match. The CDR3 consists of 15 residues. The CDR3 nucleotides are TGTGCCAGCAGTTTAGATCAGGGGGCCTATCAGCCCCAGCATTTT. The encoded protein is CASSLDQGAYQPQHF. Full variable domain (rest looked up from reference TRBV28 and TRBJ1-5): DVKVTQSSRYLVKRTGEKVFLECVQDMDHENMFWYRQDPGLGLRLIYFSYDVKMKEKGDIPEGYSVSREKKERFSLILESASTNQTSMYLCASSLDQGAYQPQHFGDGTRLSIL.

This chain uses TRBV10-1 with TRBJ2-7; 7 nucleotides align to TRBD1. The V and J ends lost 4 bases and 2 bases, in that order; junction bases with no gene match: 11. Germline V CDR1 and CDR2: WNHNN, SYGVQD (reference sequence). The CDR3 length is 16 residues. CDR3 sequence reads: CASSVSPPGTAYEQYF. The CDR3 region has the DNA TGCGCCAGCAGTGTTAGCCCCCCGGGGACAGCCTACGAGCAGTACTTC.

V is TRBV29-1 and J is TRBJ1-1; D is possibly TRBD1 (5 bases). Germline CDR1 reads SQVTM; CDR2 reads ANQGSEA. Trimming pared 6 bases from V and 0 bases from J, leaving 11 bases between. This CDR3 is built from 13 residues. The CDR3 is CSVSRDLNTEAFF. In DNA form, the CDR3 reads TGCAGCGTATCTAGGGACCTGAACACTGAAGCTTTCTTT.

The rearrangement joins TRBV7-9 to TRBJ1-4; 8 bases line up with TRBD1. This CDR3 spans 19 amino acids. With V trimmed by 1 base and J by 8 bases, 18 bases remained unmatched. Germline V gene data show CDR1 as SEHNR and CDR2 as FQNEAQ (reference sequence). CDR3 sequence: CASSLGGYSDRGEEEKLFF. Written as DNA, the CDR3 is TGTGCCAGCAGCTTAGGAGGATATAGCGACAGGGGAGAGGAAGAAAAACTGTTTTTT.

This chain joins TRBV19 and TRBJ1-4; D not certain. V lost 3 bases to trimming and J lost 0 bases, with 5 bases between them. This CDR3 contains 14 residues. Germline V gene sequence: CDR1 LNHDA, CDR2 SQIVND (reference sequence). CDR3 nucleotide sequence: TGTGCCAGTAGTATGGGAGCAACTAATGAAAAACTGTTTTTT. This gives the protein CASSMGATNEKLFF.

The J gene is TRBJ1-1, the V gene TRBV4-1, with 7 bases aligning to TRBD1. Germline V gene sequence: CDR1 MGHRA, CDR2 YSYEKL. The CDR3 spans 14 residues. With 3 bases clipped from V and 4 bases from J, the junction kept 5 bases outside the gene matches. In DNA, the CDR3 is TGCGCCAGCAGCCACCCACAGGGGAGCACTGAAGCTTTCTTT. It encodes CASSHPQGSTEAFF.

The chain employs TRBV6-5 and TRBJ2-3, with a tentative D call TRBD1 (6 bases). Trimming left V 4 bases short and J 1 base short, with 15 bases between. Looked up from germline, CDR1 is MNHEY and CDR2 is SVGAGI. The CDR3 loop spans 16 amino acids. The CDR3 loop reads CASSSTGSVGTDTQYF. DNA of the CDR3: TGTGCCAGCAGTTCCACAGGGTCCGTGGGCACAGATACGCAGTATTTT.

The CDR3 nucleotides read TGCGCCAGCTCGCACGGGCTAGGAAACACCATATATTTT. Translating it yields CASSHGLGNTIYF. The genes are TRBV4-1 and TRBJ1-3; D uncertain. V lost 8 bases and J lost 4, with 12 bases in between. There are 13 residues in the CDR3. The V gene's germline CDR1 is MGHRA and CDR2 YSYEKL.

The J gene is TRBJ1-2, the V gene TRBV29-1, with TRBD1 matching over 8 bases. Germline V lookup: CDR1 SQVTM, CDR2 ANQGSEA. This CDR3 is built from 12 residues. After removal of 3 bases from V and 4 bases from J, the junction contained 1 base not matched to a gene. The CDR3 spells CSVDRGPYGYTF. The DNA for the CDR3 is TGCAGCGTTGACAGGGGGCCCTATGGCTACACCTTC.

The table lists this clone with a few counts. CDR3 DNA sequence: TGCGCCAGCAGCCAAGACCCAGGCCCATACGAGCAGTACTTC. Amino acid sequence: CASSQDPGPYEQYF. The rearrangement links TRBV4-3 to TRBJ2-7; unclear D gene. The CDR3 loop spans 14 amino acids. CDR1 and CDR2 from the germline V gene are LGHNA and YSLEER. Deletions cut 0 bases from V and 4 bases from J, with 10 bases between.

J is TRBJ2-7 and V is TRBV6-5; D call uncertain. The CDR3 is 13 amino acids. The germline V gene has CDR1 MNHEY and CDR2 SVGAGI. The V end was cut by 5 bases, the J end by 2 bases, with 10 bases between. The CDR3 bases are TGTGCCAGCAGTCGGACGAAAGCCTACGAGCAGTACTTC. Translation gives CASSRTKAYEQYF.

A single count supports this clone. The chain links TRBV5-1 to TRBJ1-6; D is undetermined. Germline V gene sequence: CDR1 SGHRS, CDR2 YFSETQ. V lost 4 bases and J lost 8, with 16 bases in between. This CDR3 region has 15 residues. The CDR3 DNA is TGCGCCAGCAGCGGACGGTCCGGCGGCGATTCACCCCTCCACTTT. It codes for CASSGRSGGDSPLHF.

For the CDR3, the DNA is TGTGCCTGGATCCTAGCGGGGCAAGAGACCCAGTACTTC. Protein: CAWILAGQETQYF. The rearrangement links TRBV30 to TRBJ2-5; 9 positions match TRBD2. The CDR3 totals 13 residues. Germline trimming cut 4 bases from V and 2 bases from J; bases unmatched to any gene: 2. Germline V gives CDR1 GTSNPN, CDR2 SVGIG (reference sequence).

This sequence joins TRBV30 and TRBJ1-6; no definite D call. There are 14 residues in the CDR3. V was cut by 0 bases and J by 6 bases, with 9 bases left in between. Germline loops: CDR1 GTSNPN, CDR2 SVGIG (reference sequence). The CDR3 DNA sequence: TGTGCCTGGAGTGTAACGACTGGTAATTCACCCCTCCACTTT. Its translation is CAWSVTTGNSPLHF.

V gene TRBV28 combines with J gene TRBJ2-7, with D possibly being TRBD2 (5 bases). The CDR3 consists of 14 residues. Germline CDR1 MDHEN, CDR2 SYDVKM. V lost 4 bases and J lost 2, with 12 bases in between. This CDR3 reads CASSSLGDTYEQYF. The CDR3 DNA reads as TGTGCCAGCAGTTCTCTCGGGGATACCTACGAGCAGTACTTC.

The V gene is TRBV13, the J gene TRBJ2-1; D gene uncertain. The CDR3 has 13 residues. V was pared by 2 bases and J by 5 bases, with 7 bases between. CDR1 is PRHDT and CDR2 is FYEKMQ in the germline V gene (reference sequence). The CDR3 sequence is CASSLNRDNEQFF. CDR3 in DNA: TGTGCCAGCAGCTTAAATCGAGACAATGAGCAGTTCTTC.

The genes are TRBV2 and TRBJ2-2; D is possibly TRBD2 (5 bases). This CDR3 comprises 14 residues. The germline V and J ends were trimmed by 7 bases and 0 bases, with 9 bases remaining between them. The germline gives CDR1 SNHLY, CDR2 FYNNEI. The CDR3 nucleotides are TGTGCCAGCATGTCGGGGTCGAACACCGGGGAGCTGTTTTTT. Encoded protein: CASMSGSNTGELFF.